These T cell receptor beta chains were read from a single sample in a study of breast tumors, draining lymph nodes, adjacent tissues. TCRdb ran MiXCR on the multiplex PCR reads and lists one entry per CDR3 protein. Of around 290,000 distinct CDR3 sequences listed, around 31% are singletons. Material: axillary lymph node tissue. The origin of the receptors is a female donor with breast cancer. Some clones in this sample may be carry-over from other donors' samples. The CDR3 runs from the conserved cysteine through the conserved F or W. The D gene is left open where the match is weak. A row's size may be missing; if present it is once, few, many or a size class.

14,TRBV5-1,TRBJ2-2,NA,TRBD1,CASSLKGGAGELFF,TGCGCCAGCAGCTTGAAAGGGGGCGCCGGGGAGCTGTTTTTT
12,TRBV29-1,TRBJ2-2,NA,NA,CSQDLGVGELFF,TGCAGCCAAGATTTGGGAGTCGGGGAGCTGTTTTTT
17,TRBV24-1,TRBJ1-2,NA,NA,CATSDPGPEEVYYGYTF,TGTGCCACCAGTGATCCCGGGCCAGAGGAAGTTTACTATGGCTACACCTTC
15,TRBV11-3,TRBJ2-1,NA,TRBD1,CASSPGQGADNEQFF,TGTGCCAGCAGCCCGGGACAGGGGGCGGACAATGAGCAGTTCTTC
13,TRBV12-3/TRBV12-4,TRBJ1-1,NA,NA,CASSFRQSGEAFF,TGTGCCAGCAGTTTCCGACAGTCGGGTGAAGCTTTCTTT
16,TRBV5-6,TRBJ1-5,many,NA,CASSLGLGTQDQPQHF,TGTGCCAGCAGCTTGGGGCTGGGGACACAGGATCAGCCCCAGCATTTT
11,TRBV30,TRBJ2-1,few,NA,CAWSWRNEQFF,TGTGCCTGGAGTTGGAGGAATGAGCAGTTCTTC
12,TRBV24-1,TRBJ1-2,many,TRBD1,CATSSQGFGYTF,TGTGCCACCAGCTCACAGGGGTTTGGCTACACCTTC
14,TRBV30,TRBJ1-2,NA,NA,CAWSEGGPSSGYTF,TGTGCCTGGAGTGAAGGCGGGCCCAGCTCGGGCTACACCTTC
18,TRBV4-3,TRBJ2-1,NA,TRBD1,CASSQGYSRGPSYNEQFF,TGCGCCAGCAGCCAAGGTTATTCCAGGGGGCCTTCCTACAATGAGCAGTTCTTC
13,TRBV24-1,TRBJ1-2,once,TRBD1,CAGSRTGAYGYTF,TGTGCCGGCAGTCGGACAGGGGCCTATGGCTACACCTTC
16,TRBV18,TRBJ2-1,NA,TRBD2,CASSPRTSGTYNEQFF,TGTGCCAGCTCACCACGGACTAGCGGTACCTACAATGAGCAGTTCTTC
16,TRBV11-2,TRBJ2-5,NA,TRBD2,CASSPPGTTGRETQYF,TGTGCCAGCAGTCCACCCGGGACTACCGGGAGAGAGACCCAGTACTTC
16,TRBV12-3/TRBV12-4,TRBJ2-1,many,NA,CASSPTGHSSYNEQFF,TGTGCCAGCAGCCCCACCGGACACAGCTCCTACAATGAGCAGTTCTTC
14,TRBV5-1,TRBJ1-4,NA,NA,CASTLGGAGEELFF,TGCGCCAGCACCCTTGGGGGGGCAGGGGAAGAACTGTTTTTT
16,TRBV20-1,TRBJ2-7,NA,NA,CSARGGLRATSYEQYF,TGCAGTGCTAGAGGAGGGCTGCGGGCTACCTCCTACGAGCAGTACTTC
16,TRBV7-2,TRBJ2-5,NA,TRBD2,CASSWGLAGNQETQCF,TGTGCCAGCAGCTGGGGACTAGCGGGAAACCAAGAGACCCAGTGCTTC
14,TRBV3-1,TRBJ2-7,NA,TRBD1,CASSPGTAVYEQYF,TGTGCCAGCAGCCCCGGGACAGCCGTCTACGAGCAGTACTTC
14,TRBV12-3/TRBV12-4,TRBJ2-5,NA,NA,CASTITGSGETQYF,TGTGCCAGCACTATTACCGGGTCGGGCGAGACCCAGTACTTC
15,TRBV7-9,TRBJ2-7,many,TRBD2,CASSSPGLADYEQYF,TGTGCCAGCAGCTCCCCGGGACTAGCGGACTACGAGCAGTACTTC
16,TRBV28,TRBJ1-5,NA,NA,CASSQTDGGGNQPQHF,TGTGCCAGCAGTCAGACGGACGGGGGAGGCAATCAGCCCCAGCATTTT
11,TRBV12-5,TRBJ2-7,NA,NA,CASGFVSEQYF,TGTGCTAGTGGTTTCGTTTCCGAGCAGTACTTC
14,TRBV10-3,TRBJ1-5,many,NA,CATSRQGFSQPQHF,TGTGCCACCAGCCGCCAGGGATTCAGCCAGCCCCAGCATTTT
15,TRBV9,TRBJ2-2,few,TRBD2,CASSVLAGFAGELFF,TGTGCCAGCAGCGTACTAGCGGGGTTCGCCGGGGAGCTGTTTTTT
13,TRBV20-1,TRBJ2-7,NA,NA,CSARESGLDEQYF,TGCAGTGCTAGAGAAAGTGGACTCGACGAGCAGTACTTC
17,TRBV20-1,TRBJ2-3,NA,TRBD2,CSARDSGLAGLTDTQYF,TGCAGTGCTAGAGATTCTGGACTAGCGGGACTCACAGATACGCAGTATTTT
15,TRBV30,TRBJ2-1,many,NA,CAWTGGLTTYNEQFF,TGTGCCTGGACAGGGGGGCTGACTACCTACAATGAGCAGTTCTTC
16,TRBV11-1,TRBJ2-2,many,NA,CASSLARLGGTGELFF,TGTGCCAGCAGCTTAGCGCGTTTAGGGGGCACCGGGGAGCTGTTTTTT
12,TRBV15,TRBJ2-1,many,NA,CATSKKGFEQFF,TGTGCCACCAGCAAGAAGGGATTTGAGCAGTTCTTC
13,TRBV12-3/TRBV12-4,TRBJ2-5,many,TRBD2,CASSFRGEETQYF,TGTGCCAGCAGTTTTCGGGGGGAAGAGACCCAGTACTTC
14,TRBV12-5,TRBJ2-7,many,NA,CASGLAGNPYEQYF,TGTGCTAGTGGTTTAGCTGGGAACCCCTACGAGCAGTACTTC
15,TRBV15,TRBJ2-7,NA,NA,CATSRARPGVYEQYF,TGTGCCACCAGCAGAGCCCGACCGGGGGTGTACGAGCAGTACTTC
11,TRBV24-1,TRBJ2-7,NA,NA,CDGEFLCEQYF,TGCGACGGGGAATTTCTCTGCGAGCAGTACTTC